This is a list of T cell receptor beta chains from one sample in a study of CD8 T cells in Susac syndrome. MiXCR was run by TCRdb on the immunoSEQ multiplex PCR reads, yielding one entry per CDR3 protein. This sample has 75,000 to 100,000 distinct CDR3 sequences, with approximately 95% found just once. The sample was CD8+ T cells from PBMCs. The receptors stem from a human donor with Susac syndrome. The CDR3 runs from the conserved cysteine through the conserved F or W. D genes are given only for firm matches. Clone size appears in some rows only: once, few, many, or a class for an expanded clone.

D	J	V	size	DNA	CDR3
NA	TRBJ2-5	TRBV4-1	NA	TGCGCCAGCAGCCAGGAGCCGGGACTCCACTTC	CASSQEPGLHF
TRBD2	TRBJ2-2	TRBV7-9	NA	TGTGCCAGCAGCTTAGAAGCGGGAGGCCGGGAGCTGTTTTTT	CASSLEAGGRELFF
NA	TRBJ2-7	TRBV3-1	NA	TGTGCCAGCAGCCTTGTCGGGGTCGAGCAGTACTTC	CASSLVGVEQYF
TRBD1	TRBJ1-1	TRBV29-1	NA	TGCAGCGCTACGACAGGGGCCTTAGCTTTCTTT	CSATTGALAFF
NA	TRBJ2-6	TRBV5-6	NA	TGTGCCAGCAGCTTGGGGGCAGGCTTCTCTGGGGCCAACGTCCTGACTTTC	CASSLGAGFSGANVLTF
NA	TRBJ2-3	TRBV19	NA	TGTGCCAGTAGTATCCAGGGACGGACAGATACGCAGTATTTT	CASSIQGRTDTQYF
NA	TRBJ1-1	TRBV4-1	NA	TGCGCCAGCAGCTTCGACGTGGCGAACACTGAAGCTTTCTTT	CASSFDVANTEAFF
TRBD2	TRBJ2-1	TRBV6-5	once	TGTGCCAGCACAACCGGGACTAGCGGCAGCAATGAGCAGTTCTTC	CASTTGTSGSNEQFF
TRBD1	TRBJ2-1	TRBV12-3/TRBV12-4	NA	TGTGCCAGCAGTCCGGGACAGGGCTACAATGAGCAGTTCTTC	CASSPGQGYNEQFF
NA	TRBJ2-2	TRBV20-1	NA	TGCAGTGCTAGATCCCAGGGGTCGAACACCGGGGAGCTGTTTTTT	CSARSQGSNTGELFF
NA	TRBJ2-7	TRBV19	few	TGTGCCAGTAGTATCGGCTACGAGCAGTACTTC	CASSIGYEQYF
NA	TRBJ1-2	TRBV29-1	NA	TGCAGCGTGGAGGTGTGGGATGATTCCGATGGCTACACCTTC	CSVEVWDDSDGYTF
NA	TRBJ1-2	TRBV5-6	NA	TGTGCCAGCAGCCCTCAGGGCTATGGCTACACCTTC	CASSPQGYGYTF
NA	TRBJ2-3	TRBV29-1	NA	TGCAGCGTGTACAGGGAAAACACAGATACGCAGTATTTT	CSVYRENTDTQYF
TRBD2	TRBJ2-7	TRBV20-1	NA	TGCAGTGCTACCAGCGTGACTAGCGGAACATACGAGCAGTACTTC	CSATSVTSGTYEQYF
NA	TRBJ2-7	TRBV20-1	NA	TGCAGTGCTAGGACCCAGGGGAGCTACGAGCAGTACTTC	CSARTQGSYEQYF
NA	TRBJ1-1	TRBV19	NA	TGTGCCAGTAGTCTAGGTGTTAACACTGAAGCTTTCTTT	CASSLGVNTEAFF
TRBD2	TRBJ2-1	TRBV29-1	NA	TGCAGCGTCGGGACTAGCGATTCGTCCTTCGGGGAGCAGTTCTTC	CSVGTSDSSFGEQFF
TRBD2	TRBJ2-7	TRBV4-1	NA	TGCGCCAGCAGCCCAGCGTGGGGAGGGTTCGAGCAGTACTTC	CASSPAWGGFEQYF
TRBD1	TRBJ2-7	TRBV30	once	TGTGCCTGGAGTGTTGGGACAGGGGGCAAACAGTACTTC	CAWSVGTGGKQYF
NA	TRBJ1-5	TRBV19	NA	TGTGCCAGTAGTATTGGTCTGCAGCCCCAGCATTTT	CASSIGLQPQHF
TRBD1	TRBJ2-7	TRBV20-1	NA	TGCAGTGCTAGAGATAGGGCAGGGGGCCTCGAGCAGTACTTC	CSARDRAGGLEQYF
TRBD2	TRBJ2-7	TRBV13	NA	TGTGCCAGCAGCTTAGGGCTAGCGGGAGAGCAAGAGCAGTACTTC	CASSLGLAGEQEQYF
NA	TRBJ2-1	TRBV29-1	NA	TGCAGCGGGTTAATACTCATAGACCACAATGAGCAGTTCTTC	CSGLILIDHNEQFF
TRBD2	TRBJ2-7	TRBV7-2	NA	TGTGCCAGCAGCTTAGGTGTAAAGGGACTAGCGATCTACGAGCAGTACTTC	CASSLGVKGLAIYEQYF
NA	TRBJ2-5	TRBV7-9	NA	TGTGCCAGCAGCGACATCCAAGAGACCCAGTACTTC	CASSDIQETQYF
TRBD1	TRBJ2-7	TRBV7-6	NA	TGTGCCAGCAGCTTAGTCCCGGGACAGGGTCTAGCCGAGCAGTACTTC	CASSLVPGQGLAEQYF
NA	TRBJ1-2	TRBV7-6	NA	TGTGCCAGCAGCCCGACCAGGGCGAACTATGGCTACACCTTC	CASSPTRANYGYTF
NA	TRBJ2-3	TRBV30	NA	TGTGCCTGGAGTACGCAATCGGGAGATACGCAGTATTTT	CAWSTQSGDTQYF
TRBD2	TRBJ2-1	TRBV6-4	NA	TGTGCCAGCAGTGACGGACTAGCGCAATACAATGAGCAGTTCTTC	CASSDGLAQYNEQFF
NA	TRBJ2-5	TRBV7-2	NA	TGTGCCAGCAGCTTCCTTCCCTACAGTGTTCAAGAGACCCAGTACTTC	CASSFLPYSVQETQYF
NA	TRBJ2-1	TRBV7-2	NA	TGTGCCAGCAGCTTAGATGCGGCGGGCAATGAGCAGTTCTTC	CASSLDAAGNEQFF
NA	TRBJ2-5	TRBV6-5	NA	TGTGCCAGCAGTTACGGGGGGCTGGAGACCCAGTACTTC	CASSYGGLETQYF
TRBD2	TRBJ2-1	TRBV28	few	TGTGCCAGCAGTTTTGGTAGCGGGGTTGAGCAGTTCTTC	CASSFGSGVEQFF
NA	TRBJ2-1	TRBV4-3	NA	TGCGCCAGCAGCCAGGCGACTTCAGGCTACAATGAGCAGTTCTTC	CASSQATSGYNEQFF
NA	TRBJ2-2	TRBV29-1	NA	TGCAGCGTTGAAGATCAGGGGCAGCACACCGGGGAGCTGTTTTTT	CSVEDQGQHTGELFF
NA	TRBJ2-1	TRBV7-9	NA	TGTGCCAGCAGCCTAGGGGACTTCAATGAGCAGTTCTTC	CASSLGDFNEQFF
NA	TRBJ2-1	TRBV29-1	once	TGCAGCGTTGAAGATCTACAGGGCGAGGCCTACAATGAGCAGTTCTTC	CSVEDLQGEAYNEQFF
NA	TRBJ2-1	TRBV24-1	NA	TGTGCCACCAGTGATGGCTATTACAATGAGCAGTTCTTC	CATSDGYYNEQFF
TRBD2	TRBJ2-1	TRBV14	NA	TGTGCCAGCAGCTCCGGGACTAGTCGTGAGCAGTTCTTC	CASSSGTSREQFF
NA	TRBJ1-2	TRBV19	NA	TGTGCCAGTAGTTGGGGCATCTCGAACTATGGCTACACCTTC	CASSWGISNYGYTF
NA	TRBJ1-2	TRBV10-3	NA	TGTGCCATCAGTGACCCAGACAGGATCGTGATCTATGGCTACACCTTC	CAISDPDRIVIYGYTF
NA	TRBJ1-5	TRBV6-5	NA	TGTGCCAGCAGTTGGGGCCCCAATCAGCCCCAGCATTTT	CASSWGPNQPQHF
TRBD1	TRBJ1-5	TRBV3-1	NA	TGTGCCAGCAGCCAAGCTGGGACAGGGTTGCAGCCCCAGCATTTT	CASSQAGTGLQPQHF
NA	TRBJ2-2	TRBV20-1	once	TGCAGTGCTAGAGAAGGCGGGGAGCTGTTTTTT	CSAREGGELFF
TRBD2	TRBJ2-2	TRBV7-8	NA	TGTGCCAGCAGCCCCCTAGCGGGTGGCGCGAACACCGGGGAGCTGTTTTTT	CASSPLAGGANTGELFF
NA	TRBJ2-7	TRBV3-1	NA	TGTGCCAGCGGGGGCGGGCCTACCTACGAGCAGTACTTC	CASGGGPTYEQYF
TRBD2	TRBJ2-1	TRBV9	NA	TGTGCCAGCAGCGTGAAACTAGCGGGAGACCATGAGCAGTTCTTC	CASSVKLAGDHEQFF
NA	TRBJ2-4	TRBV7-8	NA	TGTGCCAGCAGCTTAGTGTCAGGGGCCAAAAACATTCAGTACTTC	CASSLVSGAKNIQYF
TRBD1	TRBJ1-1	TRBV7-2	NA	TGTGCCAGCAGCCCCAGCCAGGGGGGGAACACTGAAGCTTTCTTT	CASSPSQGGNTEAFF
TRBD2	TRBJ2-5	TRBV10-3	NA	TGTGCCACCGGACTAGCGGGAGGGCAGGAGACCCAGTACTTC	CATGLAGGQETQYF
TRBD1	TRBJ1-2	TRBV29-1	NA	TGCAGCGCTTTGACAGGGTTCTATGGCTACACCTTC	CSALTGFYGYTF
NA	TRBJ1-2	TRBV27	NA	TGTGCCAGCAGTTCAACGGGACGGAATGGCTACACCTTC	CASSSTGRNGYTF
NA	TRBJ1-1	TRBV6-2/TRBV6-3	NA	TGTGCCAGCAGTTACGGCCAGGGAGACACTGAAGCTTTCTTT	CASSYGQGDTEAFF
NA	TRBJ2-5	TRBV29-1	NA	TGCAGCGTTTCTATTATCCGGGGACAAGAGACCCAGTACTTC	CSVSIIRGQETQYF
NA	TRBJ2-1	TRBV4-3	NA	TGCGCCAGCAGCCAAGATTCCACGGGGAATGAGCAGTTCTTC	CASSQDSTGNEQFF
TRBD2	TRBJ2-7	TRBV4-3	NA	TGCGCCAGCAGCCAAGAGAGCGGGAGTGGCGAGCAGTACTTC	CASSQESGSGEQYF